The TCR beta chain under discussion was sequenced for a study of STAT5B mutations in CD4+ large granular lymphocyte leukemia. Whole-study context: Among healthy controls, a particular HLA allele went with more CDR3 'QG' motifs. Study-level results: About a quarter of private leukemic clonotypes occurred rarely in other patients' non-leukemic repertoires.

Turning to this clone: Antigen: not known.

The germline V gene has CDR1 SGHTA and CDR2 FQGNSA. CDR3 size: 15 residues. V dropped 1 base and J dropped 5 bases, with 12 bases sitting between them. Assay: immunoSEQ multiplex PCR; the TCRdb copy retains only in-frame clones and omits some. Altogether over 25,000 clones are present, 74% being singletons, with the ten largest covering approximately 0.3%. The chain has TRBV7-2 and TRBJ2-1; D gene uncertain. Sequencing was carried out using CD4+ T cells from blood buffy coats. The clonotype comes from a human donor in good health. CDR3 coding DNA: TGTGCCAGCAGCTTAGGTCAGAAAGCAGACAATGAGCAGTTCTTC. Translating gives CASSLGQKADNEQFF.